This T cell receptor (beta chain) was recovered during a study of cytomegalovirus exposure and HLA in healthy donors (dated by TCRdb to the late 2010s). In terms of the full investigation: In an earlier analysis of some 610 of the donors, about 260 Gb of sequence data and roughly 100 million unique TCR beta sequences from 150 million to 200 million T cells were reported. About 310 gigabases of sequencing data and roughly 90 million unique TCR sequences were included in an early release covering 500 to 750 HLA-typed donors. The genetic ancestry cluster associated with self-reported Caucasian donors included roughly 84% of the 398 genotyped donors. The study was designed to test whether signatures of past pathogen exposure could be identified by cataloging public T cell receptors. The T cell repertoires of several hundred subjects were profiled by immunosequencing and related to cytomegalovirus serostatus. Besides the first cohort of approximately 670 subjects, a separate validation cohort made up of about 120 different subjects was used. High-throughput TCR immunosequencing, statistical association of individual TCRs with disease status, and machine learning were combined to predict cytomegalovirus infection status. To study patterns of TCR occurrence, a later analysis re-analyzed previously published TCR beta repertoires from 650 to 750 donors and added high-resolution HLA genotyping. In the later analysis, no new phenotypic data were used to find candidate immune exposures; instead, reliance was placed on TCR beta sequences and their occurrence across donors. An earlier analysis of around 580 of the donors used high-throughput TCR beta sequencing to judge whether each TCR beta V gene segment behaved as functional or pseudogenic. Alongside the repertoire data, information on donor age, sex, ethnicity and CMV serostatus was compiled. Genome-wide SNP genotypes for about three fifths of the roughly 670 donors were used in a later genetic analysis, which treated that subset as a discovery cohort. All discovery cohort repertoires had been generated on a single sequencing platform. Both class I and class II loci were covered by HLA typing, at four-digit resolution. Typing coverage differed by locus: A, B, C, DRB1 and DQB1 were typed in roughly 620-630 donors, DQA1 in 522, DPA1 in 600 to 610, and DPB1 in 450 to 480. Four to six DR-DQ haplotypes were handled as single units for association and clustering, since linkage in the cohort was strong. Across 300 to 400 genotyped donors of the cohort, an average of approximately 200,000 unique TCR beta nucleotide sequences per donor were sequenced, and 15% to 20% of those sequences were non-productive. Beyond this particular receptor, the publication reports: The authors suggested that the approach could potentially be extended to other disease states and immunological phenotypes. In a later analysis, HLA-associated TCR beta chains were found to be more clonally expanded and to have lower generation probabilities than equally common non-associated chains. The classifier was reported to diagnose cytomegalovirus status with high specificity and sensitivity in both the original and validation cohorts. A further reported finding was that TCR beta sequences accurately predicted the HLA-A and HLA-B alleles for most subjects in the first cohort. This cohort had only TCR beta chains sequenced, and the lack of alpha or paired-chain data limited which features could be detected. In a later genetic analysis, fewer N-insertions in productive TCRs were reported among donors in an Asian-associated ancestry cluster than the roughly 700-donor mean. Most TCR sequences were seen in very few donors, while some public TCRs were found in many individuals. The sequencing pipeline was judged likely to have produced a cluster of highly shared sequence variants as a technical artifact. A later analysis found that TCR association rates varied across HLA loci, with DRB1 alleles showing the most associated TCRs and HLA-C alleles the fewest. V-gene and J-gene trimming of TCR beta chains was associated with a missense DCLRE1C variant in a later genetic analysis, and the association was replicated in an independent cohort. The study listed 164 TCR beta chains as associated with cytomegalovirus. Roughly uniform sequencing depth across donors was assumed in presence/absence analyses, although this assumption may not hold. Several of the top co-occurrence clusters appeared to be linked to parvovirus B19, influenza, CMV and Epstein-Barr virus, according to a later analysis. The earlier analysis of approximately 540 of the donors excluded about 16 rarely observed V segments, including chromosome 9 orphons, because counts were too low. At a false discovery rate of 0.05, a later analysis linked about 17,000 TCR beta sequences to specific HLA alleles. Correlated functional status among segregating V segments might reflect linkage disequilibrium, but an unknown experimental factor could not be ruled out. In a later analysis, most CMV-associated TCR beta chains were found to appear HLA-restricted, with HLA associations seemingly driven largely by CMV exposure. In vitro tests confirmed that a few of the cytomegalovirus-associated TCR beta chains recognize cytomegalovirus antigens. Immune exposure information for the cohort was limited to CMV serostatus. When HLA alleles, especially DR and DQ, strongly co-occurred, attributing TCR associations to individual alleles was difficult. In an earlier analysis of around 500 of the donors, most TCR beta V segments appeared in productive rearrangements about 87% or about 30% of the time, broadly matching IMGT annotations. Because HLA typing was unavailable for some donors at each locus, only the typed subset was used in association tests.

In regard to this clone: Its antigen remains unidentified. The sample holds no much larger clone one base away, and base qualities are not on file.

Library preparation was by the immunoSEQ multiplex PCR assay. For the multiplex PCR, a mixture combining 60 forward primers for TCR Vbeta segments and 13 reverse primers for TCR Jbeta segments was used. The CDR3 region of rearranged TCR beta genes was amplified from genomic DNA with a multiplex PCR assay. Amplified TCR beta libraries were sequenced as 87-base-pair reads on the Illumina HiSeq System. The authors' pipeline ran thus. In a later analysis, tens of millions of unique TCR beta chains were counted across the approximately 670 repertoires, and about 9.9 million of these chains were shared by at least two donors. To remove PCR and sequencing errors, raw reads were error-corrected and collapsed into unique sequences using a nearest-neighbor algorithm that merged closely related sequences. To assign V, D and J gene segments, CDR3 sequences were aligned to IMGT reference sequences. Each retained sequence needed at least a six-nucleotide match to both a V gene segment and a J gene segment. Rearrangements were called productive when the CDR3 lacked stop codons and stayed in frame with V and J; all others were non-productive. Following IMGT convention, CDR3 was defined as the stretch from the second conserved V-encoded cysteine to the conserved J-encoded phenylalanine. The earlier analysis of approximately 590 of the donors excluded any sequence lacking an unambiguous match to a single V gene segment. In an earlier analysis of around 590 of the donors, a V segment was called functional when productive rearrangements were above 56.7%, and segregating when the standard deviation between donors exceeded 5%. To diagnose cytomegalovirus status from the catalog of TCR beta chain sequences, a statistical classification framework was built. A later analysis assigned V and J genes by comparing TCR nucleotide sequences with IMGT/GENE-DB human TR gene sequences. In a later analysis, CDR3 sequences and most-parsimonious VDJ recombination scenarios were assigned using the TCRdist pipeline. In a later analysis, every TCR beta chain was defined by the combination of its CDR3 amino acid sequence and its V-gene family, and reads without a unique V-gene family were dropped. A later analysis removed several hundred highly shared, low-generation-probability nucleotide sequences to deal with suspected cross-contamination and a sequencing artifact. A later analysis calculated a clonal expansion index for each public chain from normalized within-repertoire ranks of inferred template counts. In a later analysis, generation probabilities were computed using a VDJ recombination model fitted to out-of-frame rearrangements, and the results were checked against IGoR. In a later analysis, hypergeometric tests were used to score TCR-TCR, TCR-HLA and TCR-CMV co-occurrence, with a repertoire-size bias correction applied to TCR pairs. False discovery rates were estimated in a later analysis by permuting HLA or CMV assignments 20 times. In a later analysis, co-occurring TCRs were grouped using DBSCAN, and TCRdist sequence similarity was added for clustering within HLA-allele-positive subsets. Co-occurrence clustering excluded repertoires with fewer than 30,000 or more than 120,000 public chains, plus five with anomalous nucleotide sharing. The table was pulled from immuneACCESS by TCRdb, which kept in-frame rearrangements only. Such tables lose some clones; where checked, under half of the loss comes from unresolved V genes, and the rest has no known cause. That table is the source of V, J and clone size, and D and trimming were worked out from the DNA. The sample data list fewer than 120,000 clones, and about 86% of these were observed just once. The leading ten clones occupy less than 2% of the sample.

The cohort was made up of around 720 healthy bone marrow donors. All cohort members were sampled while nominally healthy, although unrecorded immune exposures were likely present. The donor was CMV seronegative and was included in the group of under 450 seronegative cohort members. Each donor provided a peripheral blood sample, and peripheral blood mononuclear cells were used for TCR beta sequencing. Genomic DNA was extracted from the blood cell samples with the Qiagen DNeasy Blood Extraction Kit. The sample was PBMCs. This receptor was identified in a man aged 35-49 years in good health and CMV-seronegative.

In nucleotides, the sequence is TGCAGCGCTGAGGGGGGGACCGGGCCTTTACTCTACAAGACCCAGTACTTC. Its product reads: CSAEGGTGPLLYKTQYF. Here the chain combines TRBV29-1 and TRBJ2-5; TRBD2 is perhaps the D gene, given 7 matching bases. Per the germline V gene, SQVTM is the CDR1 and ANQGSEA is the CDR2. Trimming costs V 7 bases and J 6 bases, and their ends lie 30 bases apart. There are 17 amino acids in the CDR3, from cysteine to phenylalanine inclusive. The sequence is cut down to CDR3 DNA, 51 bases in frame from base 1.